This T cell receptor (beta chain) comes out of a study of technical replicates of blood from several donors. Here immunoSEQ multiplex PCR was the method, and the copy in TCRdb shows in-frame clones only, minus some. The profile shows under 95,000 clones, around 94% of them singletons. Trimming removed 3 bases from V and 6 bases from J, with 9 bases in between. There are 12 residues in the CDR3. Germline V gene data show CDR1 as SEHNR and CDR2 as FQNEAQ (reference sequence). Sequenced: T cells isolated from PBMCs. The chain is built from TRBV7-9 and TRBJ2-7; D is unclear. This TCR derives from a human donor in good health. The DNA for the CDR3 is TGTGCCAGCAGCTTCCTTAACATCGAGCAGTACTTC. It is translated as CASSFLNIEQYF.